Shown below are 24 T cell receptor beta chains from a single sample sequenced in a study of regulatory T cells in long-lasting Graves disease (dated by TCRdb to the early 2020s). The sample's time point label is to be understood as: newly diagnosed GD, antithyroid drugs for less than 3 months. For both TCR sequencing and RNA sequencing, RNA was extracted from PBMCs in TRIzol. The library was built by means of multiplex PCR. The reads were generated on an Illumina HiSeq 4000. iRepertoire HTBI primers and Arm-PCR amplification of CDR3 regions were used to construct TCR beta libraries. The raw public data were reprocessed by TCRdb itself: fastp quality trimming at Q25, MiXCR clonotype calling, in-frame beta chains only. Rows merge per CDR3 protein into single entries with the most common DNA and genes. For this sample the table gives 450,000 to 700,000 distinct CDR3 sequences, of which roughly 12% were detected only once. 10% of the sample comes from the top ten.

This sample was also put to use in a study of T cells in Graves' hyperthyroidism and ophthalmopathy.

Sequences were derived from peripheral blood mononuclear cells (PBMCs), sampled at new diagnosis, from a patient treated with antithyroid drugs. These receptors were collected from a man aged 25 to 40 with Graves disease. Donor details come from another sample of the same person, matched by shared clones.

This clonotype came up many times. The CDR3 nucleotides are TGCGCCAGCAGCTTACTAGCGGGGGATACCAATGAGCAGTTCTTC. Translated, it gives CASSLLAGDTNEQFF. The chain employs TRBV5-1 and TRBJ2-1; 11 nucleotides match TRBD2. J gave up 6 bases and V 2 bases, and 4 bases lay outside the gene matches. Germline CDR1 SGHRS, CDR2 YFSETQ. This CDR3 spans 15 amino acids.

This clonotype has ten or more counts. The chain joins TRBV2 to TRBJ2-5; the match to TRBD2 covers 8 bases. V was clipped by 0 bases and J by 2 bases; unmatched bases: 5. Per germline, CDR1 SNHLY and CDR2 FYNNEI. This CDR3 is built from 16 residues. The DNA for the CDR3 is TGTGCCAGCAGTGAAGCTCCGGTAGCGGGACAAGAGACCCAGTACTTC. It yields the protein CASSEAPVAGQETQYF.

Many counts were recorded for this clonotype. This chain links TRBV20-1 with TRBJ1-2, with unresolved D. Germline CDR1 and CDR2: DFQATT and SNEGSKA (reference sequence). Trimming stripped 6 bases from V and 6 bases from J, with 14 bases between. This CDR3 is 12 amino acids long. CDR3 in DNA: TGCAGTGCCCTAGAGGGAGTCCATGGCTACACCTTC. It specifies CSALEGVHGYTF.

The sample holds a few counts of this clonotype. CDR3 nucleotides: TGCAGTGCTAGAGATCCCTGGACTAGCGACCCCTACAATGAGCAGTTCTTC. Translating gives CSARDPWTSDPYNEQFF. The chain employs TRBV20-1 and TRBJ2-1; TRBD2 matches 9 bases. The V gene's germline CDR1 is DFQATT and CDR2 SNEGSKA (reference sequence). Unmatched junction bases numbered 8, after V lost 0 bases and J lost 2 bases. The CDR3 consists of 17 residues.

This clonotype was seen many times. CDR3 region: CASSPRTALEAFF. The CDR3 DNA follows: TGTGCCAGCAGCCCCCGGACAGCCCTGGAGGCTTTCTTT. This chain links TRBV7-9 with TRBJ1-1, with D possibly matching TRBD1 (6 bases). This CDR3 contains 13 residues. Trimming shortened V by 5 bases and J by 11 bases, and 18 bases separated the two germline ends. Germline values: CDR1 SEHNR, CDR2 FQNEAQ (reference sequence). The full variable domain, with the rest looked up from reference TRBV7-9 and TRBJ1-1, is DTGVSQNPRHKITKRGQNVTFRCDPISEHNRLYWYRQTLGQGPEFLTYFQNEAQLEKSRLLSDRFSAERPKGSFSTLEIQRTEQGDSAMYLCASSPRTALEAFFGQGTRLTVV.

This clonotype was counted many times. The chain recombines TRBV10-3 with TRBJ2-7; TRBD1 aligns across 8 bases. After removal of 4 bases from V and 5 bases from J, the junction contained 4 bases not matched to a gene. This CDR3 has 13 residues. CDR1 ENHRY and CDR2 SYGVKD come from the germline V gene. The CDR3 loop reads CAISAGGDDEQYF. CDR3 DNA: TGTGCCATCAGTGCAGGGGGCGACGACGAGCAGTACTTC.

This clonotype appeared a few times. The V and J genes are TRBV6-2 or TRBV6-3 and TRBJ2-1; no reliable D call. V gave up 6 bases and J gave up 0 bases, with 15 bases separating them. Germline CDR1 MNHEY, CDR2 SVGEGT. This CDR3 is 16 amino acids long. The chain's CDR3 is CASSLLPLSSYNEQFF. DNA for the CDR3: TGTGCCAGCAGCCTCCTCCCCTTGAGCTCCTACAATGAGCAGTTCTTC.

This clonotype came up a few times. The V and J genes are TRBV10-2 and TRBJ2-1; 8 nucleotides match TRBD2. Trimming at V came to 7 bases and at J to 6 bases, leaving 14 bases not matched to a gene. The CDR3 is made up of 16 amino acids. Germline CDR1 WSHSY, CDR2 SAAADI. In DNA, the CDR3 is TGCGCCAGCACCTACCCCGGAATAGCGGGACCCAATGAGCAGTTCTTC. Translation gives CASTYPGIAGPNEQFF.

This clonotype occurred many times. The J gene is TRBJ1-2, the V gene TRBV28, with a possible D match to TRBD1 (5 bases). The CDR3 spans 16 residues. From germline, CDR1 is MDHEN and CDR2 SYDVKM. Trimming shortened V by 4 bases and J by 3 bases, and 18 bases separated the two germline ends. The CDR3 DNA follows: TGTGCCAGCAGTTCGACGCCTATCACGGGGGACTATGGCTACACCTTC. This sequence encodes CASSSTPITGDYGYTF.

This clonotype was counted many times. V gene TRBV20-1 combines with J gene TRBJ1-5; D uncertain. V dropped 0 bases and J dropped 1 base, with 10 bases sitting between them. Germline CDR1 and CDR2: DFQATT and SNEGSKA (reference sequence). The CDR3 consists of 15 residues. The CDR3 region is CSARERLGSNQPQHF. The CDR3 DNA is TGCAGTGCTAGAGAAAGGTTGGGCAGCAATCAGCCCCAGCATTTT.

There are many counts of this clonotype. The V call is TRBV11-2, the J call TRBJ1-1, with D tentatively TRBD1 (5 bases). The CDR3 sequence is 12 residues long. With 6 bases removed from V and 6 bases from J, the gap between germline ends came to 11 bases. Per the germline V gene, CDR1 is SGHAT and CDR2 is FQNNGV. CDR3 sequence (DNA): TGTGCCAGCAGATACAGGTTAGCTGAAGCTTTCTTT. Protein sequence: CASRYRLAEAFF.

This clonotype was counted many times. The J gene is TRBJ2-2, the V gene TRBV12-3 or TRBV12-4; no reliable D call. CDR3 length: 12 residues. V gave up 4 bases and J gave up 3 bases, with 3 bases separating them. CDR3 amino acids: CASSYYTGELFF. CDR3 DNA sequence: TGTGCCAGCAGTTACTACACCGGGGAGCTGTTTTTT.

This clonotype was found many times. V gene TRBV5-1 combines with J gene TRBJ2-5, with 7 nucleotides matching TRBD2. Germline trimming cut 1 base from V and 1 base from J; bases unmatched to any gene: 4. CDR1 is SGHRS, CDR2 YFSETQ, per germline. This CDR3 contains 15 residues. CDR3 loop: CASSLSGDFQETQYF. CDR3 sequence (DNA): TGCGCCAGCAGCTTGAGCGGGGACTTCCAAGAGACCCAGTACTTC.

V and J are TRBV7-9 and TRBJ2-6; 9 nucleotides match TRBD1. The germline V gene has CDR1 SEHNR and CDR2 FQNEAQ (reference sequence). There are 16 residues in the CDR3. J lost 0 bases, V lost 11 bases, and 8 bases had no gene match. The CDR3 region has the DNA TGTGCCCTCCGGGACAGGGCTGCCTCTGGGGCCAACGTCCTGACTTTC. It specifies CALRDRAASGANVLTF.

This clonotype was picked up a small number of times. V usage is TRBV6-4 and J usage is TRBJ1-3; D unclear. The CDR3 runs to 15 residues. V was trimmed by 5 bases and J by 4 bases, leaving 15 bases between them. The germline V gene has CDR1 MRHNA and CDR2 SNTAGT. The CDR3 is CASSYTDMRGNTIYF. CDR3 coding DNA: TGTGCCAGCAGTTACACAGATATGAGGGGAAACACCATATATTTT.

The CDR3 loop reads CASSMGDRGRIRGTDTQYF. CDR3 bases: TGTGCCAGTAGTATGGGGGACAGGGGGCGAATTAGAGGAACAGATACGCAGTATTTT. The genes are TRBV19 and TRBJ2-3, with 12 bases fitting TRBD1. This CDR3 has 19 amino acids. CDR1 LNHDA and CDR2 SQIVND come from the germline V gene (reference sequence). The trim removed 3 bases at V and 3 bases at J, leaving 13 bases unmatched.

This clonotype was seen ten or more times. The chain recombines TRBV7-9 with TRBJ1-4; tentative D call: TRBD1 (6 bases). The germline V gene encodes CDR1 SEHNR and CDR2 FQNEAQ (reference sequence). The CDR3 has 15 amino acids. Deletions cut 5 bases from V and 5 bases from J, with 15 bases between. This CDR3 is CASSAVRGPNEKLFF. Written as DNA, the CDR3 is TGTGCCAGCAGCGCCGTCCGGGGGCCCAATGAAAAACTGTTTTTT.

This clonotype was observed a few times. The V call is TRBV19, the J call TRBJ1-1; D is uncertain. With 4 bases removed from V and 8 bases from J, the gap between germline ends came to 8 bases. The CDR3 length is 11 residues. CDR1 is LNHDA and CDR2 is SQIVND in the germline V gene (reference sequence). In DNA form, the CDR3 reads TGTGCCAGTAGTAACAGAGGGGAAGCTTTCTTT. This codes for CASSNRGEAFF.

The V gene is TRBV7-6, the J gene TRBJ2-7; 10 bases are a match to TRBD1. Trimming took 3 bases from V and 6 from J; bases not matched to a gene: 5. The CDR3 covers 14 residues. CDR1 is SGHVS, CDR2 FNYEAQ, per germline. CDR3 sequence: CASSFLTGGGEQYF. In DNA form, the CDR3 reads TGTGCCAGCAGCTTTCTGACAGGGGGCGGCGAGCAGTACTTC.

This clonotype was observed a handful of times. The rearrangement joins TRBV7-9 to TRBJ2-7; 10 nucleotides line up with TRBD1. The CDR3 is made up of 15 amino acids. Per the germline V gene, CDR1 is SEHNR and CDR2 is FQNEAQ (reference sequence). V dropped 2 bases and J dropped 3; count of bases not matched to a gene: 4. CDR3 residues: CASSLRTGGNYEQYF. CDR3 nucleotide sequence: TGTGCCAGCAGCTTAAGGACAGGGGGAAACTACGAGCAGTACTTC.

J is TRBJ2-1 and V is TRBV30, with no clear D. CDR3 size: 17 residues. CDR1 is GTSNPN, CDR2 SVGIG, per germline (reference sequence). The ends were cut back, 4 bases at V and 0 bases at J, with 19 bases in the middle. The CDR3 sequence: CAWTGSQPFYSYNEQFF. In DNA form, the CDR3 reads TGTGCCTGGACCGGGTCCCAGCCCTTCTACTCCTACAATGAGCAGTTCTTC.

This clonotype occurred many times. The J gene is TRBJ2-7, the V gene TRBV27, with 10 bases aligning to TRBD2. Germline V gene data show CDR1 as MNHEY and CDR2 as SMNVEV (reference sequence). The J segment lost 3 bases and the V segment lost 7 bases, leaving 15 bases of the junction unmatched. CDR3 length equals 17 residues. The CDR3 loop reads CASIDGILAGYFYEQYF. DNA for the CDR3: TGTGCCAGCATTGATGGGATACTAGCGGGGTACTTCTACGAGCAGTACTTC.

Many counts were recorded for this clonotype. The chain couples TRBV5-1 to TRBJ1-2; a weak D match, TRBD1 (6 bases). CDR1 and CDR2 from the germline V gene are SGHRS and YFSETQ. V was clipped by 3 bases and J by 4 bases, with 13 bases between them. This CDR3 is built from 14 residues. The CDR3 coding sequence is TGCGCCAGCAGCTACATTCGGGGGGCCTATGGCTACACCTTC. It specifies CASSYIRGAYGYTF.

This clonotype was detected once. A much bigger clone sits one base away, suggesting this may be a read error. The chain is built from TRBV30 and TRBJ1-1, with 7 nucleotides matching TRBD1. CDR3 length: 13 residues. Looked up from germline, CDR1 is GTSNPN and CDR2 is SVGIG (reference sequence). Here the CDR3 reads CAWRTQGNTGAFF. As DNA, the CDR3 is TGTGCCTGGAGGACACAGGGGAACACTGGAGCTTTCTTT. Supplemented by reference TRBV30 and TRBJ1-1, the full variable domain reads SQTIHQWPATLVQPVGSPLSLECTVEGTSNPNLYWYRQAAGRGLQLLFYSVGIGQISSEVPQNLSASRPQDRQFILSSKKLLLSDSGFYLCAWRTQGNTGAFFGQGTRLTVV.